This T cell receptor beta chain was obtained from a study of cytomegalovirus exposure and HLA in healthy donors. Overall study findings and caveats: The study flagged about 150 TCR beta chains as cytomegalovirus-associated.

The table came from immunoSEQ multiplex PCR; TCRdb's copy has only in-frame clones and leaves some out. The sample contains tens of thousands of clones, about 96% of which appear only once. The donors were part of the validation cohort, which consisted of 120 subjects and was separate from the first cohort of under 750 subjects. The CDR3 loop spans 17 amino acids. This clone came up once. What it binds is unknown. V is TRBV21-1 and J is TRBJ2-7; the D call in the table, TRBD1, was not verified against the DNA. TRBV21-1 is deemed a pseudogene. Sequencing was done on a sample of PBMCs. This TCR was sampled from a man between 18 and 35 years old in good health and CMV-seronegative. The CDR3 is CASSKTKRGPRNDEQYF. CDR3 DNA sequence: TGTGCCAGCAGCAAAACCAAAAGGGGCCCCAGGAACGACGAGCAGTACTTC.